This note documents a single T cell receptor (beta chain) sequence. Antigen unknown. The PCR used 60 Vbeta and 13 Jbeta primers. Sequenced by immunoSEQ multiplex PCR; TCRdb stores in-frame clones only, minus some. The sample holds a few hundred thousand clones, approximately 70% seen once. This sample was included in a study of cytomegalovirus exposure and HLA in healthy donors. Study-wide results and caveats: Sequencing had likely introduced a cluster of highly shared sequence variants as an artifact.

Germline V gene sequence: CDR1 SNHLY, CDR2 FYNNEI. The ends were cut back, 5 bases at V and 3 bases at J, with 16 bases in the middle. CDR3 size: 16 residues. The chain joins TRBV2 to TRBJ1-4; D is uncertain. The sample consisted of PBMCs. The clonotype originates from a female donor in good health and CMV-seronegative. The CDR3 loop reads CASSIGGGPANEKLFF. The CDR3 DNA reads TGTGCCAGCAGTATAGGCGGCGGTCCAGCTAATGAAAAACTGTTTTTT.